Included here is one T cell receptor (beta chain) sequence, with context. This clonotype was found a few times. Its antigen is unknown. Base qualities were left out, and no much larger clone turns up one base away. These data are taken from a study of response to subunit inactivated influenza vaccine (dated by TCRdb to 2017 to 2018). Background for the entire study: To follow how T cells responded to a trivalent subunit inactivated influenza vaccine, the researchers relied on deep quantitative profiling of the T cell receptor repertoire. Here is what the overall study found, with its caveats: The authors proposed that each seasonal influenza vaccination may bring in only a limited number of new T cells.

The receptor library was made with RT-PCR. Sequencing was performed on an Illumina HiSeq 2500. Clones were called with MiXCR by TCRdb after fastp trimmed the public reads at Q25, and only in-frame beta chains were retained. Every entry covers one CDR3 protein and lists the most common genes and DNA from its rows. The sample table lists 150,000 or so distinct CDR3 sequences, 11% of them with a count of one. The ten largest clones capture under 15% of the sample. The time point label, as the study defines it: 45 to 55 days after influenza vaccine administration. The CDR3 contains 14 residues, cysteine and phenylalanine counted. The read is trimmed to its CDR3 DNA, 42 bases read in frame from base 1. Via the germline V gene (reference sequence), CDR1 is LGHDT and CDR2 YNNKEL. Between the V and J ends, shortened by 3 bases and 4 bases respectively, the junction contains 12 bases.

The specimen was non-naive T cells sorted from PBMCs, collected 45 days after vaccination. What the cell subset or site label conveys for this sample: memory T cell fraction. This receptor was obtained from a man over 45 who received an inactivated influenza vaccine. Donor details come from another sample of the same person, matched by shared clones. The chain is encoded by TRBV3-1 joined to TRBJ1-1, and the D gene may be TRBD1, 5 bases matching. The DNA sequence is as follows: TGTGCCAGCAGCCATACGGGGGGATCCACTGAAGCTTTCTTT. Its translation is CASSHTGGSTEAFF.